The 24 T cell receptor beta chains reported below all come from one sample, sequenced in a study of shared clonotypes between healthy human individuals. The table came from immunoSEQ multiplex PCR; TCRdb's copy has only in-frame clones and leaves some out. The sample holds about a million clones, roughly 80% seen once. Sequenced input: memory CD4+ T cells from PBMCs. Documented subset: CD45RA-negative fraction. Receptors were obtained from a young man in good health. Some clones in this sample may be carry-over from other donors' samples.

This clone appeared a single time. The V gene is TRBV2, the J gene TRBJ2-4; 7 positions match TRBD1. The germline CDR1 and CDR2 sequences are SNHLY and FYNNEI. CDR3 length equals 14 residues. Losses at the gene ends were 6 bases for V and 8 bases for J; bases not matched to a gene: 10. The CDR3 loop is CASRENTGVDIQYF. CDR3 sequence (DNA): TGTGCCAGCAGGGAAAATACAGGGGTAGACATTCAGTACTTC. The entire variable domain, with the rest obtained from reference TRBV2 and TRBJ2-4, is as follows: EPEVTQTPSHQVTQMGQEVILRCVPISNHLYFYWYRQILGQKVEFLVSFYNNEISEKSEIFDDQFSVERPDGSNFTLKIRSTKLEDSAMYFCASRENTGVDIQYFGAGTRLSVL.

This chain joins TRBV10-3 and TRBJ1-2; TRBD1 agrees at 8 bases. Per the germline V gene, CDR1 is ENHRY and CDR2 is SYGVKD. The CDR3 runs 15 residues. Trimming removed 2 bases from V and 4 bases from J; junction bases left unmatched: 6. CDR3 coding DNA: TGTGCCATCAGTGAGAGGACAGGGTTTACCTATGGCTACACCTTC. Encoded protein: CAISERTGFTYGYTF.

The J gene is TRBJ2-7, the V gene TRBV7-9; a weak D match, TRBD2 (5 bases). The V end was cut by 1 base, the J end by 9 bases, with 10 bases between. This CDR3 contains 12 residues. Per the germline V gene, CDR1 is SEHNR and CDR2 is FQNEAQ (reference sequence). CDR3 coding DNA: TGTGCCAGCAGCTTAGGAGGGTCAAGGCAGTACTTC. Translated, it gives CASSLGGSRQYF.

The chain is built from TRBV5-1 and TRBJ2-1, with TRBD2 matching 8 bases. Germline values: CDR1 SGHRS, CDR2 YFSETQ. This CDR3 is built from 12 residues. J lost 12 bases, V lost 1 base, and 3 bases had no gene match. CDR3 in amino acids: CASSLNLAGQFF. The CDR3 nucleotides are TGCGCCAGCAGCTTGAATCTAGCGGGGCAGTTCTTC. Using reference TRBV5-1 and TRBJ2-1 for the parts outside the CDR3, the full variable domain is KAGVTQTPRYLIKTRGQQVTLSCSPISGHRSVSWYQQTPGQGLQFLFEYFSETQRNKGNFPGRFSGRQFSNSRSEMNVSTLELGDSALYLCASSLNLAGQFFGPGTRLTVL.

The count of this clone is one. The J gene is TRBJ1-2, the V gene TRBV7-2; no clear D gene. Germline CDR1 and CDR2: SGHTA and FQGNSA. V was pared by 2 bases and J by 10 bases, with 11 bases between. This CDR3 spans 12 amino acids. The CDR3 DNA is TGTGCCAGCAGCTTATTCCCCTCCCCCTACACCTTC. Its protein is CASSLFPSPYTF.

The chain combines TRBV27 with TRBJ1-4; 8 bases map to TRBD1. The CDR3 is made up of 12 amino acids. Germline CDR1 and CDR2: MNHEY and SMNVEV (reference sequence). V shed 7 bases and J 10 bases; nucleotides not matched to a gene: 5. CDR3 residues: CASTFTGGKLFF. In nucleotides, the CDR3 is TGTGCCAGCACTTTTACAGGGGGAAAACTGTTTTTT.

The V and J genes are TRBV5-5 and TRBJ2-7, with 7 bases lining up with TRBD1. Germline CDR1 is SGHKS and CDR2 is YYEKEE (reference sequence). V shed 0 bases, J shed 5 bases, and the junction held 8 bases outside the gene matches. This CDR3 has 15 residues. CDR3 sequence reads: CASSLGGTVAHEQYF. CDR3 sequence (DNA): TGTGCCAGCAGCTTGGGGGGGACAGTTGCCCACGAGCAGTACTTC.

The chain is built from TRBV5-1 and TRBJ2-5, with 8 bases that match TRBD1. Per germline, CDR1 SGHRS and CDR2 YFSETQ. This CDR3 is built from 13 residues. V shed 4 bases, J shed 3 bases, and the junction held 2 bases outside the gene matches. This CDR3 reads CASSVTGEETQYF. The CDR3 nucleotides read TGCGCCAGCAGCGTGACAGGGGAAGAGACCCAGTACTTC.

The rearrangement uses TRBV6-5 and TRBJ2-1; 8 bases align to TRBD2. CDR3 size: 14 residues. Germline V gene data show CDR1 as MNHEY and CDR2 as SVGAGI. J lost 4 bases, V lost 2 bases, and 1 base had no gene match. In nucleotides, the CDR3 is TGTGCCAGCAGTTACGGGACTAGTTACAATGAGCAGTTCTTC. Its protein product is CASSYGTSYNEQFF.

About this clone: At one end the junction does not follow the germline gene, possibly because of a read error. J is TRBJ2-1 and V is TRBV7-3; D may be TRBD2 (5 bases). This CDR3 is 12 amino acids long. The V gene's germline CDR1 is SGHTA and CDR2 FQGTGA. The CDR3 nucleotides are TGTGCCAGCAGCTCAGTCCGGGATTATCAGGTCTTC. Protein sequence: CASSSVRDYQVF.

To note about this clone: Additional DNA sequences in this sample encode the identical CDR3. The J gene is TRBJ2-5, the V gene TRBV7-9; D gene unclear. Trimming left V 4 bases short and J 5 bases short, with 5 bases between. The CDR3 totals 11 residues. Per the germline V gene, CDR1 is SEHNR and CDR2 is FQNEAQ (reference sequence). CDR3 protein: CASSSRETQYF. CDR3 sequence (DNA): TGTGCCAGCAGCTCAAGGGAGACCCAGTACTTC.

This chain links TRBV19 with TRBJ2-2, with 12 bases matching TRBD2. CDR1 is LNHDA and CDR2 is SQIVND in the germline V gene (reference sequence). J gave up 2 bases and V 9 bases, and 13 bases lay outside the gene matches. The CDR3 consists of 18 residues. Here the CDR3 DNA reads TGTGCCAGCCGCGCGGCTAGCGGGAGGGCCCTTAACACCGGGGAGCTGTTTTTT. Translated, it gives CASRAASGRALNTGELFF.

The chain joins TRBV2 to TRBJ1-2; D remains unclear. This CDR3 has 12 amino acids. V was shortened by 7 bases and J by 7 bases, with 13 bases between the two germline ends. The germline CDR1 and CDR2 sequences are SNHLY and FYNNEI. CDR3 DNA sequence: TGTGCCAGCATTCGGGAGCCTGGTGGCTACACCTTC. Translated: CASIREPGGYTF.

This clone came up a few times. The V and J genes are TRBV30 and TRBJ2-2, with 7 nucleotides matching TRBD1. This CDR3 is 15 amino acids long. Germline V gene data show CDR1 as GTSNPN and CDR2 as SVGIG (reference sequence). The trim removed 1 base at V and 3 bases at J, leaving 5 bases unmatched. The chain's CDR3 is CAWSAADRDTGELFF. In nucleotides, the CDR3 is TGTGCCTGGAGTGCCGCTGACAGGGACACCGGGGAGCTGTTTTTT.

The rearrangement uses TRBV9 and TRBJ2-5; the D gene is possibly TRBD2 (5 bases). V was pared by 4 bases and J by 5 bases, with 12 bases between. The CDR3 spans 13 residues. Germline CDR1 reads SGDLS; CDR2 reads YYNGEE. The CDR3 here is CASSPRTYETQYF. CDR3 DNA: TGTGCCAGCAGCCCCCGGACTTACGAGACCCAGTACTTC.

CDR3 residues: CASSYGTSGSEQYF. CDR3 coding DNA: TGTGCCAGCAGCTACGGGACTAGCGGGAGCGAGCAGTACTTC. The J gene is TRBJ2-7, the V gene TRBV7-3; 14 bases map to TRBD2. The CDR3 contains 14 residues. Losses at the gene ends were 4 bases for V and 6 bases for J; bases not matched to a gene: 2. CDR1 is SGHTA, CDR2 FQGTGA, per germline.

This chain connects TRBV10-3 to TRBJ2-7, with D tentatively TRBD2 (5 bases). V lost 4 bases, J lost 7 bases, and 11 bases lay in between. The CDR3 has 12 residues. Germline V gene sequence: CDR1 ENHRY, CDR2 SYGVKD. CDR3 sequence: CAISGVPGEQYF. CDR3 sequence (DNA): TGTGCCATCAGTGGGGTTCCGGGGGAGCAGTACTTC.

This clone appeared many times. This chain joins TRBV7-3 and TRBJ2-1; 7 bases fit TRBD2. The CDR3 length is 14 residues. Unmatched junction bases numbered 3, after V lost 4 bases and J lost 3 bases. CDR1 is SGHTA, CDR2 FQGTGA, per germline. CDR3 in amino acids: CASSSSGGYNEQFF. The CDR3 DNA reads TGTGCCAGCAGCTCTAGCGGAGGCTACAATGAGCAGTTCTTC.

This clone was counted ten times or more. The V call is TRBV7-3, the J call TRBJ2-5, with 16 bases identical to TRBD2. This CDR3 has 16 amino acids. CDR1 SGHTA and CDR2 FQGTGA come from the germline V gene. After removal of 5 bases from V and 4 bases from J, the junction contained 4 bases not matched to a gene. CDR3 DNA: TGTGCCAGCAGCACGGGACTAGCGGGAGGGGGAGAGACCCAGTACTTC. This codes for CASSTGLAGGGETQYF.

The chain joins TRBV19 to TRBJ2-1; D not resolved. Trimming removed 3 bases from V and 9 bases from J, with 0 bases in between. Looked up from germline, CDR1 is LNHDA and CDR2 is SQIVND (reference sequence). This CDR3 region has 9 residues. The CDR3 loop reads CASSIEQFF. In DNA, the CDR3 is TGTGCCAGTAGTATTGAGCAGTTCTTC.

CDR3 in DNA: TGTGCCAGCAGCCCAACGGGAGGGGGCAGTGTCACCGGGGAGCTGTTTTTT. Protein sequence: CASSPTGGGSVTGELFF. The chain carries TRBV11-2 and TRBJ2-2; D perhaps matches TRBD2 (8 bases). The CDR3 runs 17 residues. Trimming took 5 bases from V and 4 from J, leaving 20 bases between them. In germline, CDR1 is SGHAT, CDR2 FQNNGV.

The CDR3 reads CASSWGPTSSGANVLTF. For the CDR3, the DNA is TGCGCCAGCAGCTGGGGACCGACGAGCTCTGGGGCCAACGTCCTGACTTTC. The chain recombines TRBV5-1 with TRBJ2-6; tentatively, D is TRBD1 or TRBD2 (5 bases each). The germline V gene has CDR1 SGHRS and CDR2 YFSETQ. This CDR3 spans 17 amino acids. Trimming left V 3 bases short and J 0 bases short, with 13 bases between.

The genes are TRBV4-3 and TRBJ1-2, with a tentative D call TRBD1 (6 bases). Germline V CDR1 and CDR2: LGHNA, YSLEER. Trimming pared 3 bases from V and 3 bases from J, leaving 11 bases between. The CDR3 length is 14 residues. In nucleotides, the CDR3 is TGCGCCAGCAGCCAGGAAAACAGGGACTATGGCTACACCTTC. This translates into CASSQENRDYGYTF.

The chain couples TRBV2 to TRBJ2-1; possibly TRBD2 for D (6 bases). The CDR3 has 13 amino acids. Trimming cost V 3 bases and J 7 bases, with 10 bases left between them. Germline lookup yields CDR1 SNHLY and CDR2 FYNNEI. CDR3 amino acids: CASSDWRANEQFF. The CDR3 DNA sequence: TGTGCCAGCAGTGATTGGAGGGCGAATGAGCAGTTCTTC.